This paragraph reports one T cell receptor beta chain. Time point of the sample: patch test 1, 2 weeks after DPC sensitization. Documented treatment: therapeutic diphenylcyclopropenone sensitization with weekly scalp DPC. The sample is drawn from a study of human T cells and chemical hapten exposure. TCRdb called the RACE reads again in MiXCR, with one record for every CDR3 protein. The sample carries some 170,000 distinct CDR3 sequences, under 25% recorded once. With 5 bases removed from V and 8 bases from J, the gap between germline ends came to 9 bases. The CDR3 is 12 amino acids. The sequence was obtained from a woman aged 50 to 65 with alopecia areata. Some clones in this sample may be carry-over from other donors' samples. The rearrangement uses TRBV12-3 or TRBV12-4 and TRBJ1-4; D gene uncertain. This material consisted of whole blood, taken in connection with sensitization to the hapten diphenylcyclopropenone (DPC). DNA for the CDR3: TGTGCCAGCAGTGATTGGCGGGAAAAACTGTTTTTT. Translation: CASSDWREKLFF.